This T cell receptor beta chain was profiled in a study of neurological immune-mediated disorders. There are many counts of this clonotype. The CDR3 extends over 19 amino acids. V shed 1 base and J shed 9 bases, with 28 bases lying between them. The germline CDR1 and CDR2 sequences are SGHAT and FQNNGV. Volunteers from a blood bank in Maryland, USA, made up the healthy controls. 2 million PBMCs stored at -80 C were the source of the unsorted libraries. cDNA was made by 5'RACE with 10-nucleotide random UMIs. TCRdb fed the 5' RACE reads into MiXCR, producing one record per CDR3 protein. The table includes under 90,000 distinct CDR3 sequences, about 9.7% detected once.

The gene calls are TRBV11-2 and TRBJ2-1; the D call may be TRBD1 or TRBD2 (7 bases each). Sequences were obtained from PBMCs. The TCR originated in a man aged 45-65 years in good health. CDR3 region: CASSLAFQGGGPSRAEQFF. Written as DNA, the CDR3 is TGTGCCAGCAGCTTAGCCTTTCAGGGGGGAGGGCCGTCGCGTGCTGAGCAGTTCTTC.